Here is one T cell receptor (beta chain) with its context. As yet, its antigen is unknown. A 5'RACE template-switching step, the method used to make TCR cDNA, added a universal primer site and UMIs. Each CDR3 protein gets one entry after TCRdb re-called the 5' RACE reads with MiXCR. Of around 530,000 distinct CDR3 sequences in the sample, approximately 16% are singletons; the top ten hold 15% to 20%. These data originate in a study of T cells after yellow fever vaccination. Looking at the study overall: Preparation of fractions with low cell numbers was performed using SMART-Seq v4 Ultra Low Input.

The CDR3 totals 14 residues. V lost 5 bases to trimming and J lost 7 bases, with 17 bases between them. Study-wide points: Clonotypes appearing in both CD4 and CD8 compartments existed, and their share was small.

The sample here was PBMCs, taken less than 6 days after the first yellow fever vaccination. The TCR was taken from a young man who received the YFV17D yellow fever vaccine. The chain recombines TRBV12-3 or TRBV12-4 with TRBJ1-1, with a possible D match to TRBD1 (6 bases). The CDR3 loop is CASSRPPGAGEAFF. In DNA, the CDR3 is TGTGCCAGCAGTCGGCCCCCAGGGGCAGGTGAAGCTTTCTTT.